This T cell receptor beta chain was retrieved from a study of response to subunit inactivated influenza vaccine listed by TCRdb under 2018. Broadly, across the study: To follow how T cells responded to a trivalent subunit inactivated influenza vaccine, the researchers relied on deep quantitative profiling of the T cell receptor repertoire.

Library preparation used RT-PCR. The sequencing machine was an Illumina HiSeq 2500. TCRdb reworked the public reads: Q25 trimming with fastp, MiXCR clone assembly, productive beta chains retained. Identical CDR3 protein sequences are pooled into one entry, listed with their most common genes and DNA. The sample data list under 750,000 distinct CDR3 sequences, and about 11% of these were observed just once. The top ten clonotypes cover roughly 10% of the sample. Broader findings and caveats from the paper: It was suggested by the authors that each seasonal influenza vaccination may recruit only a limited number of new T cells.

This clonotype was seen just once. Its antigen remains unidentified. Base qualities were left out, and no much larger clone turns up one base away. One read alone lends weak support. From cysteine to phenylalanine, the CDR3 is 15 amino acids long. Just CDR3 DNA is preserved here, 45 bases in frame from base 1. In the germline V gene, CDR1 corresponds to SGHTA and CDR2 to FQGTGA. Unmatched junction bases come to 14, with V trimmed by 4 bases and J by 15 bases. Specimen: PBMCs from blood, collected on the day of vaccination. The TCR sequence derives from a man aged 50 to 59 who received an inactivated influenza vaccine. Donor details come from another sample of the same person, matched by shared clones. In this chain, TRBV7-3 is recombined with TRBJ2-1, and TRBD1 aligns with 11 junction nucleotides. In nucleotide form, the sequence is TGTGCCAGCAGCTCCCTGGGCCCGGGACAGGGGGAAATGTTCTTC. It translates to CASSSLGPGQGEMFF.